This TCR beta chain was profiled in a study of CD8 T cells in Susac syndrome. Study conclusions and caveats: The study's TCR sequencing and HLA analysis covered a relatively small number of individuals, and the study acknowledged this.

A quantity of about 0.5 to 1 ug RNA underwent reverse transcription using random hexamers. TCRdb re-derived calls from the immunoSEQ multiplex PCR reads in MiXCR, one entry per CDR3 protein. This repertoire shows 150,000 or so distinct CDR3 sequences, just under 95% found once; its top ten account for roughly 0.13%. Details on this clonotype: What it binds is not known.

The TCR was taken from a human donor in good health. The source material was CD4+ T cells from PBMCs.

CDR3 region: CSVDKYQETQYF. DNA for the CDR3: TGCAGCGTTGATAAGTACCAAGAGACCCAGTACTTC. The chain is built from TRBV29-1 and TRBJ2-5, with unresolved D. V lost 3 bases and J 0 bases, leaving 5 bases between the germline ends. Germline V gene lookup returns CDR1 SQVTM and CDR2 ANQGSEA. The CDR3 runs 12 residues.